This T cell receptor (beta chain) was sequenced for a study of cytomegalovirus exposure and HLA in healthy donors. Broader study findings: HLA restriction was apparent for most CMV-associated TCR beta chains in a later analysis.

This clone was counted a few times. Its antigen is undetermined. The PCR contained 60 Vbeta and 13 Jbeta primers. The repertoire was sequenced with immunoSEQ multiplex PCR; TCRdb's copy has only in-frame clones and lacks some. The repertoire holds around 200,000 clones, with around 80% as singletons. The receptor comes from an older woman in good health and CMV-seropositive. Sequenced material: PBMCs.

CDR3 bases: TGTGCCAGCAGTCCCGCAGGGTGGGCCAGCACTGAAGCTTTCTTT. It is translated as CASSPAGWASTEAFF. The chain couples TRBV28 to TRBJ1-1; TRBD1 might be the D (5 bases). The CDR3 consists of 15 residues. The V gene's germline CDR1 is MDHEN and CDR2 SYDVKM. V lost 5 bases and J 4 bases, leaving 17 bases between the germline ends. Full variable domain (missing parts from reference TRBV28 and TRBJ1-1): DVKVTQSSRYLVKRTGEKVFLECVQDMDHENMFWYRQDPGLGLRLIYFSYDVKMKEKGDIPEGYSVSREKKERFSLILESASTNQTSMYLCASSPAGWASTEAFFGQGTRLTVV.